These T cell receptor beta chains were read from a single sample in a study of response to subunit inactivated influenza vaccine. TCRdb called the RT-PCR reads again in MiXCR, with one record for every CDR3 protein. Among around 580,000 distinct CDR3 sequences, approximately 14% were seen once, and the ten largest hold 11%. Sequenced material: PBMCs from blood, taken about 11 days after vaccination. The receptor source for this set is a man between 50 and 59 years old who received an inactivated influenza vaccine. Both conserved end residues are part of each CDR3. A D gene is named only where the DNA matches it firmly. The size of a clone is reported for some rows only, either as once, few or many, or as a class for expanded clones.

DNA | CDR3 | size | J | D | V
TGTGCCAGCAGCCAAGAGAGGGCCAGCGTTTGGGACAATGAGCAGTTCTTC | CASSQERASVWDNEQFF | few | TRBJ2-1 | NA | TRBV14
TGTGCCATCAGTGAGTCGTTCCGCAGCTCCTACAATGAGCAGTTCTTC | CAISESFRSSYNEQFF | NA | TRBJ2-1 | NA | TRBV10-3
TGCGCCAGCAGCCATAGCAGCCTCCCTTCGAGGAGGACCGGGGAGCTGTTTTTT | CASSHSSLPSRRTGELFF | many | TRBJ2-2 | NA | TRBV4-1
TGCGCCAGCAGCTTGGGAGCAAACTCTGGGGCCAACGTCCTGACTTTC | CASSLGANSGANVLTF | NA | TRBJ2-6 | NA | TRBV5-1
TGCGCCAGCAGCCAAGATCGGGGACTAATGAACACCGGGGAGCTGTTTTTT | CASSQDRGLMNTGELFF | NA | TRBJ2-2 | TRBD2 | TRBV4-3
TGTGCCAGCAGCCAAGATTGGCAGGGTGACGAGCAGTACTTC | CASSQDWQGDEQYF | NA | TRBJ2-7 | NA | TRBV3-1
TGCGCCTGCAGCCACACTTCTCGGGACACCAGTACGCAGTATTTT | CACSHTSRDTSTQYF | NA | TRBJ2-3 | NA | TRBV4-3
TGTGCCAGCAGCCGAATCCGTCGTAGCGGGAGTGGGGATGAGCAGTTCTTC | CASSRIRRSGSGDEQFF | few | TRBJ2-1 | TRBD2 | TRBV5-6
TGTGCCAGCAGTTTGGGCGGCAAAAATGAAAAACTGTTTTTT | CASSLGGKNEKLFF | NA | TRBJ1-4 | NA | TRBV6-5
TGTGCCAGCAGTTTCTACGGGGGGGAGCCTAGCACAGATACGCAGTATTTT | CASSFYGGEPSTDTQYF | many | TRBJ2-3 | TRBD2 | TRBV12-3/TRBV12-4
TGTGCCAGCAGTTACTCGATCGGGACAGACTACGAGCAGTACTTC | CASSYSIGTDYEQYF | NA | TRBJ2-7 | TRBD1 | TRBV6-2/TRBV6-3
TGTGCCAGCAGGCGGAGAACAGGGTACCCTCAAGAGACCCAGTACTTC | CASRRRTGYPQETQYF | few | TRBJ2-5 | NA | TRBV12-3/TRBV12-4
TGTGCCAGCAGCCAAGAAGGGTACGCGGGGGCTAGCACAGATACGCAGTATTTT | CASSQEGYAGASTDTQYF | few | TRBJ2-3 | NA | TRBV4-2
TGCGCCAGCAGCTTGGGACAGCACTCCTACAATGAGCAGTTCTTC | CASSLGQHSYNEQFF | NA | TRBJ2-1 | NA | TRBV5-1
TGTGCCAGCAGCTTGGATTTAACAGGGACCTACAATGAGCAGTTCTTC | CASSLDLTGTYNEQFF | many | TRBJ2-1 | NA | TRBV5-5
TGCAGCGTTGAATTGGTGCGGACAGTGAACACTGAAGCTTTCTTT | CSVELVRTVNTEAFF | few | TRBJ1-1 | NA | TRBV29-1
TGCGCCAGCAGCCCCGGACAGGGGGCATGGGAGACCCAGTACTTC | CASSPGQGAWETQYF | NA | TRBJ2-5 | TRBD1 | TRBV5-1
TGTGCCACCAGTAAACAGGGGGCGGCAGATACGCAGTATTTT | CATSKQGAADTQYF | NA | TRBJ2-3 | TRBD1 | TRBV24-1
TGTGCCAGCAGCTTTGCGACGCAGAACACCGGGGAGCTGTTTTTT | CASSFATQNTGELFF | NA | TRBJ2-2 | NA | TRBV7-9
TGCGCCAGCAGCCCGGAAGTGCAAGAGAACACTGAAGCTTTCTTT | CASSPEVQENTEAFF | NA | TRBJ1-1 | NA | TRBV5-1
TGTGCCAGCAGCGCAGAGGCGGGGTACACCGGGGAGCTGTTTTTT | CASSAEAGYTGELFF | few | TRBJ2-2 | NA | TRBV9
TGCAGTGCTAGAGGATTCGGGCCCAAAGAGACCCAGTACTTC | CSARGFGPKETQYF | NA | TRBJ2-5 | NA | TRBV20-1
TGTGCCAGCAGCCAGACAGGGTCAGGCGAGCAGTACTTC | CASSQTGSGEQYF | NA | TRBJ2-7 | TRBD1 | TRBV6-1
TGTGCCAGCAGCTCGGGGGCGCAGGGAGAAAAACTGTTTTTT | CASSSGAQGEKLFF | few | TRBJ1-4 | NA | TRBV7-9
TGTGCCAGCACCCCGGTGCCGACAGGGCTGGGCTACACCTTC | CASTPVPTGLGYTF | NA | TRBJ1-2 | TRBD1 | TRBV2
TGCAGTGCTAGAGATGGGCGGTCCTACGAGCAGTACTTC | CSARDGRSYEQYF | few | TRBJ2-7 | NA | TRBV20-1
TGTGCCAGCTCACCAGGCAGCCCAGATACGCAGTATTTT | CASSPGSPDTQYF | NA | TRBJ2-3 | NA | TRBV18
TGCGCCAGCAGCTTCCGGGAATACAATGAGCAGTTCTTC | CASSFREYNEQFF | many | TRBJ2-1 | NA | TRBV5-1
TGTGCCAGCAGCCCCCCTGAAGCTTTCTTT | CASSPPEAFF | NA | TRBJ1-1 | NA | TRBV28
TGCAGCGCTGGGGGGGGAGGGAGAACTGAAGCTTTCTTT | CSAGGGGRTEAFF | many | TRBJ1-1 | NA | TRBV29-1
TGTGCCAGCGGACGACTAGCGGGAGGTTATGAGCAGTTCTTC | CASGRLAGGYEQFF | many | TRBJ2-1 | TRBD2 | TRBV12-3/TRBV12-4
TGTGCCAGCAGCCAGGAATGGGGCGCAGATACGCAGTATTTT | CASSQEWGADTQYF | NA | TRBJ2-3 | NA | TRBV5-5
TGTGCCAGCAGTTCCTCTATTTACGAGCAGTACTTC | CASSSSIYEQYF | few | TRBJ2-7 | NA | TRBV6-5
TGTGCCAGTAGTATAGCGAAAGATACTGAAGCTTTCTTT | CASSIAKDTEAFF | few | TRBJ1-1 | NA | TRBV19
TGCGCCAGCAGCATCCTTGGACAGGTGTCTGTCGACGAGCAGTACTTC | CASSILGQVSVDEQYF | many | TRBJ2-7 | TRBD1 | TRBV5-1
TGCAGTGGTAAAACCTTAAGCGGGGGGTTTACAGATACGCAGTATTTT | CSGKTLSGGFTDTQYF | NA | TRBJ2-3 | TRBD2 | TRBV20-1
TGTGCCAGCAGCACCACGGCGGGACAGGGGGCGGTCACCTTC | CASSTTAGQGAVTF | NA | TRBJ1-2 | TRBD1 | TRBV7-9
TGTGCCAGCAGTTACTCGCGAACCACTAGCGGGGGGCCGTACAATGAGCAGTTCTTC | CASSYSRTTSGGPYNEQFF | few | TRBJ2-1 | TRBD2 | TRBV6-5
TGTGCCAGCATCAACCGGGACAGGTTTTATGGCTACACCTTC | CASINRDRFYGYTF | few | TRBJ1-2 | NA | TRBV21-1
TGTGCCACCAGTGACCGGGGGAGGGGACACGAGCAGTACTTC | CATSDRGRGHEQYF | few | TRBJ2-7 | TRBD2 | TRBV24-1
TGTGCCAGCAGCGACACCGGGACAACAAGAAACACTGAAGCTTTCTTT | CASSDTGTTRNTEAFF | few | TRBJ1-1 | NA | TRBV7-9
TGTGCCAGCTCACCACTTACAGGGGAGCAGTTCTTC | CASSPLTGEQFF | many | TRBJ2-1 | NA | TRBV18
TGTGCCAGCAGCTTAGCAGGGGCTGGGGCCAACGTCCTGACTTTC | CASSLAGAGANVLTF | many | TRBJ2-6 | NA | TRBV11-1
TGTGCCAGCAGCTTGGCAGGTTCGAAGCCCCAGCATTTT | CASSLAGSKPQHF | few | TRBJ1-5 | NA | TRBV7-2
TGTGCCAGCAGTTTGGACCCCGGGGTTGAAAAACTGTTTTTT | CASSLDPGVEKLFF | few | TRBJ1-4 | NA | TRBV12-3/TRBV12-4
TGTGCCAGTAGTCCTTGGGGGACAGGGGGCTCTGGGGCCAACGTCCTGACTTTC | CASSPWGTGGSGANVLTF | NA | TRBJ2-6 | TRBD1 | TRBV19
TGTGCCACCCAAGACAGGGGAGGTGAAGCTTTCTTT | CATQDRGGEAFF | few | TRBJ1-1 | TRBD1 | TRBV3-1